These 17 T cell receptor beta chains came from one sample sequenced in a study of shared clonotypes between healthy human individuals. Profiled with immunoSEQ multiplex PCR; TCRdb holds only in-frame clones, not every one. This sample carries under 750,000 clones, 55% to 75% of them seen once, and the ten largest clones take over 1.5%. The sample consisted of memory CD4+ T cells sorted from blood. Subset meaning: CD45RA-negative fraction. These receptors all come from a woman between 25 and 40 years old in good health.

This clone was counted between two and nine times. The rearrangement links TRBV7-9 to TRBJ1-1; the match to TRBD1 covers 9 bases. This CDR3 spans 15 amino acids. Looked up from germline, CDR1 is SEHNR and CDR2 is FQNEAQ (reference sequence). Losses at the gene ends were 0 bases for V and 10 bases for J; bases not matched to a gene: 9. Here the CDR3 DNA reads TGTGCCAGCAGCTTAGCCGGGACAGGGTTGATTGTAGCTTTCTTT. Translated: CASSLAGTGLIVAFF.

This clone was found once. The CDR3 nucleotides are TGTGCCAGCAGCTTAGGCCCCCCGGGACTAGCGGGGTACGAGCAGTACTTC. Translating gives CASSLGPPGLAGYEQYF. The chain uses TRBV11-2 and TRBJ2-7; 13 nucleotides line up with TRBD2. V shed 1 base and J 4 bases; nucleotides not matched to a gene: 7. Per the germline V gene, CDR1 is SGHAT and CDR2 is FQNNGV. The length of the CDR3 is 17 residues.

The V call is TRBV5-1, the J call TRBJ1-4; possibly TRBD1 for D (5 bases). The CDR3 covers 17 residues. CDR1 SGHRS and CDR2 YFSETQ come from the germline V gene. V lost 2 bases, J lost 8 bases, and 22 bases lay in between. CDR3 amino acids: CASSLGPSAAAGEKLFF. The CDR3 nucleotides read TGCGCCAGCAGCTTAGGGCCCTCGGCAGCGGCAGGGGAAAAACTGTTTTTT.

This clone was detected ten times or more. The chain couples TRBV28 to TRBJ2-7, with TRBD1 matching over 7 bases. V was pared by 5 bases and J by 5 bases, with 9 bases of the junction left unmatched. Germline-derived CDR1 and CDR2 are MDHEN and SYDVKM. The CDR3 covers 14 residues. The CDR3 protein is CASSLSTGLDEQYF. The CDR3 DNA follows: TGTGCCAGCAGTCTATCGACAGGGCTGGACGAGCAGTACTTC.

V gene TRBV28 combines with J gene TRBJ2-5; D might be TRBD1 (8 bases). CDR1 and CDR2 from the germline V gene are MDHEN and SYDVKM. Trimming took 6 bases from V and 9 from J, leaving 29 bases between them. There are 17 residues in the CDR3. CDR3 amino acids: CASRRQGLRELYGAQYF. The CDR3 coding sequence is TGTGCCAGCAGGAGACAGGGGCTGCGGGAGCTCTATGGTGCCCAGTACTTC.

This clone has more than one count but fewer than ten. The V gene is TRBV13, the J gene TRBJ2-7; TRBD2 matches 13 bases. The germline V gene encodes CDR1 PRHDT and CDR2 FYEKMQ (reference sequence). The CDR3 sequence is 17 residues long. V shed 5 bases and J 7 bases; nucleotides not matched to a gene: 14. The CDR3 reads CASSVTLGLAGVGEQYF. The CDR3, as DNA: TGTGCCAGCAGCGTGACCCTCGGACTAGCGGGAGTGGGGGAGCAGTACTTC.

The V call is TRBV27, the J call TRBJ2-5, with D hard to call. Germline V CDR1 and CDR2: MNHEY, SMNVEV (reference sequence). This CDR3 is built from 13 residues. V was cut by 0 bases and J by 5 bases, with 7 bases left in between. CDR3 loop: CASSLSRMETQYF. The CDR3 nucleotides read TGTGCCAGCAGTTTATCTAGAATGGAGACCCAGTACTTC.

Only a few counts were recorded for this clone. The chain joins TRBV11-3 to TRBJ2-1, with 7 bases matching TRBD2. The CDR3 is made up of 20 amino acids. Unmatched junction bases numbered 19, after V lost 2 bases and J lost 3 bases. Germline V gene data show CDR1 as SGHNT and CDR2 as YENEEA. The CDR3 DNA reads as TGTGCCAGCAGCTTATATGGTTTAGGGGCGGGAGAGAAGGGCTACAATGAGCAGTTCTTC. It codes for CASSLYGLGAGEKGYNEQFF.

The chain couples TRBV5-1 to TRBJ2-1; tentatively, D is TRBD2 (6 bases). V was clipped by 2 bases and J by 3 bases, with 18 bases between them. CDR1 is SGHRS and CDR2 is YFSETQ in the germline V gene. The CDR3 runs 17 residues. In DNA, the CDR3 is TGCGCCAGCAGCTTCGATGTGAGAATAGCGGACTACAATGAGCAGTTCTTC. Translated: CASSFDVRIADYNEQFF.

J is TRBJ1-2 and V is TRBV5-4; D ambiguous. V was shortened by 0 bases and J by 8 bases, with 14 bases between the two germline ends. The CDR3 totals 14 residues. Germline V lookup: CDR1 SGHNT, CDR2 YYREEE (reference sequence). The CDR3 DNA follows: TGTGCCAGCAGCTTGGTTGGAGATGGCTGGGGCTACACCTTC. It translates to CASSLVGDGWGYTF.

Concerning this clone itself: Other DNA variants within this sample encode the same CDR3. This chain connects TRBV28 to TRBJ1-5, with D unresolved. The CDR3 contains 12 residues. Between the trimmed V and J ends, which lost 1 base and 6 bases, there was a span of 4 bases. The V gene's germline CDR1 is MDHEN and CDR2 SYDVKM. CDR3 loop: CASSLFAQPQHF. The CDR3 region has the DNA TGTGCCAGCAGTTTATTCGCTCAGCCCCAGCATTTT.

The V gene is TRBV5-6, the J gene TRBJ2-1; D is uncertain. Per the germline V gene, CDR1 is SGHDT and CDR2 is YYEEEE. The V end was cut by 0 bases, the J end by 10 bases, with 17 bases between. CDR3 length: 15 amino acids. CDR3 nucleotide sequence: TGTGCCAGCAGCTTGGGTGGACCACCCTCCCGGGAGCAGTTCTTC. Its protein is CASSLGGPPSREQFF. The entire variable domain, with the rest obtained from reference TRBV5-6 and TRBJ2-1, is as follows: DAGVTQSPTHLIKTRGQQVTLRCSPKSGHDTVSWYQQALGQGPQFIFQYYEEEERQRGNFPDRFSGHQFPNYSSELNVNALLLGDSALYLCASSLGGPPSREQFFGPGTRLTVL.

This clone was seen a few times. The CDR3 region is CASTQADLSGNTIYF. CDR3 DNA sequence: TGTGCCAGCACTCAGGCGGACCTATCTGGAAACACCATATATTTT. The rearrangement joins TRBV28 to TRBJ1-3; D is ambiguous. CDR1 and CDR2 (germline): MDHEN, SYDVKM. CDR3 length: 15 amino acids. V dropped 7 bases and J dropped 1 base, with 14 bases sitting between them.

The chain recombines TRBV30 with TRBJ1-3, with unresolved D. This CDR3 has 14 amino acids. Between the trimmed V and J ends, which lost 2 bases and 4 bases, there was a span of 12 bases. Germline loops: CDR1 GTSNPN, CDR2 SVGIG (reference sequence). As DNA, the CDR3 is TGTGCCTGGAGTTACGGTAGAGGAGGAAACACCATATATTTT. It translates to CAWSYGRGGNTIYF.

CDR3 DNA: TGTGCCAGCAGTTACTTAGGGGCGCAGGGTGAAAAACTGTTTTTT. Protein: CASSYLGAQGEKLFF. V usage is TRBV6-5 and J usage is TRBJ1-4; D is possibly TRBD1 (5 bases). V lost 1 base, J lost 7 bases, and 13 bases lay in between. CDR3 length equals 15 residues. From germline, CDR1 is MNHEY and CDR2 SVGAGI.

The chain uses TRBV11-2 and TRBJ2-1; 13 positions agree with TRBD2. The germline V gene encodes CDR1 SGHAT and CDR2 FQNNGV. Trimming cost V 4 bases and J 9 bases; bases outside gene matches: 6. The CDR3 has 15 amino acids. The CDR3 DNA is TGTGCCAGCAGCTCGACTAGCGGGAGGAGGGGTGAGCAGTTCTTC. It codes for CASSSTSGRRGEQFF.

The chain uses TRBV6-5 and TRBJ1-2, with a weak D call TRBD1 (6 bases). CDR1 and CDR2 from the germline V gene are MNHEY and SVGAGI. V was cut by 0 bases and J by 7 bases, with 18 bases left in between. This CDR3 spans 16 amino acids. The CDR3 nucleotides read TGTGCCAGCAGTTACTCGAGGGGGGGGGCGCTTACTGGCTACACCTTC. It specifies CASSYSRGGALTGYTF.